Sequencing of this T cell receptor (beta chain) was carried out in a study of OX40 agonist ivuxolimab in advanced cancers. Overall study: Among those enrolled, mean age was 60 years (range about 23 to 90) and less than 90% were male. Partial responses were achieved by three patients, one with hepatocellular carcinoma and two with cutaneous melanoma.

V lost 1 base and J 10 bases, leaving 21 bases between the germline ends. There are 16 residues in the CDR3. Germline V CDR1 and CDR2: SGHRS, YFSETQ. Baseline, cycle 4 day 1, and cycle 7 day 1 were the blood sampling points. Method: immunoSEQ multiplex PCR; TCRdb's copy keeps in-frame clones and lacks some. This table has 60,000 to 75,000 clones, around 83% appearing once. The V call is TRBV5-1, the J call TRBJ2-1, with TRBD2 as a possible D gene (6 bases). The receptor comes from an adult with an advanced solid tumor such as melanoma, head and neck, liver or kidney cancer. Sequences were derived from CD4+ or CD8+ T cells sorted from blood, sampled in a trial of the OX40 agonist ivuxolimab. CDR3 in DNA: TGCGCCAGCAGCTTGAAGACACTTGGAGGGGCCCGAGAGCAGTTCTTC. This translates into CASSLKTLGGAREQFF.